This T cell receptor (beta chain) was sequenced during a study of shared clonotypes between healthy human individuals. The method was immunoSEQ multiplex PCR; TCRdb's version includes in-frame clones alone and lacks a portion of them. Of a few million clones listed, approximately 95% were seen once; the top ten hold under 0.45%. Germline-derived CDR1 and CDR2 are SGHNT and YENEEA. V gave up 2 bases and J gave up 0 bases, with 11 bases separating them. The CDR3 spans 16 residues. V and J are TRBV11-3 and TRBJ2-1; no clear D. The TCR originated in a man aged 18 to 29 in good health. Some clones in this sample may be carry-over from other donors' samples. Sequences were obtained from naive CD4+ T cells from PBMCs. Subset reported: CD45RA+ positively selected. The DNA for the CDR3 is TGTGCCAGCAGCTTAAATGCTCACCACTCCTACAATGAGCAGTTCTTC. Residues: CASSLNAHHSYNEQFF.